Presented here are 15 T cell receptor beta chains from one specimen sequenced in a study of CD4+ T cells in melanoma. Clones were sequenced by immunoSEQ multiplex PCR, and TCRdb holds only the in-frame ones, with some missing. The table shows around 130,000 clones, with over 90% occurring only once. These receptors all stem from a human donor with melanoma.

This chain links TRBV7-3 with TRBJ1-6; D not resolved. The CDR3 runs to 13 residues. The germline gives CDR1 SGHTA, CDR2 FQGTGA. Trimming pared 4 bases from V and 7 bases from J, leaving 8 bases between. The CDR3 DNA sequence: TGTGCCAGCAGCTCCCACCGGAATTCACCCCTCCACTTT. Its translation: CASSSHRNSPLHF. Supplemented by reference TRBV7-3 and TRBJ1-6, the full variable domain reads GAGVSQTPSNKVTEKGKYVELRCDPISGHTALYWYRQSLGQGPEFLIYFQGTGAADDSGLPNDRFFAVRPEGSVSTLKIQRTERGDSAVYLCASSSHRNSPLHFGNGTRLTVT.

In nucleotides, the CDR3 is TGTGCCAGCAGCAACGGGGGGAGCACAGATACGCAGTATTTT. It yields the protein CASSNGGSTDTQYF. This chain joins TRBV9 and TRBJ2-3; 7 positions agree with TRBD2. CDR3 size: 14 residues. Germline V gene data show CDR1 as SGDLS and CDR2 as YYNGEE. Trimming removed 4 bases from V and 0 bases from J; junction bases left unmatched: 2.

The rearrangement links TRBV25-1 to TRBJ1-4, with TRBD1 matching 9 bases. CDR1 is MGHDK, CDR2 SYGVNS, per germline. J gave up 8 bases and V 5 bases, and 12 bases lay outside the gene matches. The CDR3 totals 16 residues. The CDR3 region is CASSSYSGTGPEKLFF. CDR3 in DNA: TGTGCCAGCAGTTCTTACTCCGGGACAGGGCCGGAAAAACTGTTTTTT. Looking up the rest from reference TRBV25-1 and TRBJ1-4 gives the full variable domain: EADIYQTPRYLVIGTGKKITLECSQTMGHDKMYWYQQDPGMELHLIHYSYGVNSTEKGDLSSESTVSRIRTEHFPLTLESARPSHTSQYLCASSSYSGTGPEKLFFGSGTQLSVL.

V usage is TRBV5-1 and J usage is TRBJ2-5; perhaps D is TRBD1 or TRBD2 (5 bases each). Germline V gene data show CDR1 as SGHRS and CDR2 as YFSETQ. The CDR3 consists of 16 residues. V shed 7 bases and J shed 1 base, with 20 bases lying between them. As DNA, the CDR3 is TGCGCCAGCCGTGGTCAGGGACGAAGCTTCCAAGAGACCCAGTACTTC. Its protein is CASRGQGRSFQETQYF.

The rearrangement uses TRBV6-1 and TRBJ1-2, with a possible D match to TRBD1 (6 bases). The CDR3 runs to 16 residues. From germline, CDR1 is MNHNS and CDR2 SASEGT. Trimming took 2 bases from V and 7 from J, leaving 20 bases between them. The CDR3: CASSENRGQSGAGYTF. The DNA for the CDR3 is TGTGCCAGCAGTGAAAACCGCGGACAGTCGGGCGCTGGCTACACCTTC.

The V and J genes are TRBV29-1 and TRBJ1-2; 7 bases match TRBD1. The germline CDR1 and CDR2 sequences are SQVTM and ANQGSEA. The CDR3 spans 14 residues. Losses at the gene ends were 4 bases for V and 2 bases for J; bases not matched to a gene: 7. The CDR3 sequence is CSVGQGGFNYGYTF. The CDR3 DNA reads TGCAGCGTTGGACAGGGAGGGTTCAACTATGGCTACACCTTC.

The gene calls are TRBV7-8 and TRBJ2-2, with unresolved D. The CDR3 is 17 amino acids. The V end was cut by 0 bases, the J end by 1 base, with 12 bases between. Germline lookup yields CDR1 SGHVS and CDR2 FQNEAQ. The CDR3, as DNA: TGTGCCAGCAGCTTAGCGCTCGTGGGTCGGAACACCGGGGAGCTGTTTTTT. This codes for CASSLALVGRNTGELFF.

The V call is TRBV5-1, the J call TRBJ1-6; a possible D gene is TRBD1 (5 bases). V dropped 1 base and J dropped 10 bases, with 21 bases sitting between them. The CDR3 sequence is 17 residues long. Per germline, CDR1 SGHRS and CDR2 YFSETQ. The CDR3 spells CASSLYGTLLRSSPLHF. The CDR3 region has the DNA TGCGCCAGCAGCTTGTACGGGACCCTACTGAGAAGCTCACCCCTCCACTTT.

The chain employs TRBV5-1 and TRBJ2-1; 12 bases map to TRBD2. The CDR3 totals 15 residues. The V gene end was trimmed by 2 bases and the J gene end by 6 bases; junction bases not matched to a gene: 3. Germline CDR1 and CDR2: SGHRS and YFSETQ. The CDR3: CASSLGLAGLNEQFF. The CDR3 nucleotides are TGCGCCAGCAGCTTAGGACTAGCGGGACTCAATGAGCAGTTCTTC.

This clone showed up just once. The chain couples TRBV6-5 to TRBJ1-1; D is unclear. The CDR3 runs 15 residues. V lost 4 bases and J lost 5, with 17 bases in between. Per the germline V gene, CDR1 is MNHEY and CDR2 is SVGAGI. The CDR3 region is CASSSGGNPGTEAFF. CDR3 nucleotide sequence: TGTGCCAGCAGTTCGGGAGGGAACCCGGGTACTGAAGCTTTCTTT.

The V and J genes are TRBV15 and TRBJ1-1, with D hard to call. CDR1 LNHNV and CDR2 YYDKDF come from the germline V gene (reference sequence). V lost 1 base to trimming and J lost 1 base, with 4 bases between them. The length of the CDR3 is 13 residues. The CDR3 DNA follows: TGTGCCACCAGCAGAGCTGGGAACACTGAAGCTTTCTTT. This translates into CATSRAGNTEAFF.

This clone was detected only a few times. The same CDR3 can be traced to other DNA sequences in this sample. This sequence joins TRBV10-3 and TRBJ1-2, with a tentative D call TRBD1 (5 bases). V gave up 3 bases and J gave up 1 base, with 6 bases separating them. Germline V CDR1 and CDR2: ENHRY, SYGVKD. This CDR3 is 13 amino acids long. This chain's CDR3 is CAISEDSNYGYTF. DNA for the CDR3: TGTGCCATCAGTGAAGACAGTAACTATGGCTACACCTTC.

The chain links TRBV23-1 to TRBJ1-2, with D hard to call. TRBV23-1 is an ORF, with its function uncertain. V was pared by 7 bases and J by 5 bases, with 20 bases between. The CDR3 consists of 15 residues. The CDR3 spells CASMKSFEVLYGYTF. CDR3 coding DNA: TGCGCCAGCATGAAGTCATTCGAGGTGTTATATGGCTACACCTTC.

The J gene is TRBJ2-7, the V gene TRBV30; tentative D call: TRBD2 (5 bases). Trimming took off 0 bases at V and 2 bases at J, with 14 bases between the two ends. The CDR3 extends over 15 amino acids. Germline V gene data show CDR1 as GTSNPN and CDR2 as SVGIG (reference sequence). The DNA of the CDR3 is TGTGCCTGGAGTGTCGTGGCGGGTCTTACCTACGAGCAGTACTTC. This encodes CAWSVVAGLTYEQYF.

This chain uses TRBV4-1 with TRBJ2-1, with D possibly TRBD2 on 5 matching bases. V lost 0 bases, J lost 9 bases, and 18 bases lay in between. From germline, CDR1 is MGHRA and CDR2 YSYEKL. This CDR3 is 16 amino acids long. DNA of the CDR3: TGCGCCAGCAGCCAAGAAGAACGTGCGAGAGGAGGTGAGCAGTTCTTC. Amino acids: CASSQEERARGGEQFF.